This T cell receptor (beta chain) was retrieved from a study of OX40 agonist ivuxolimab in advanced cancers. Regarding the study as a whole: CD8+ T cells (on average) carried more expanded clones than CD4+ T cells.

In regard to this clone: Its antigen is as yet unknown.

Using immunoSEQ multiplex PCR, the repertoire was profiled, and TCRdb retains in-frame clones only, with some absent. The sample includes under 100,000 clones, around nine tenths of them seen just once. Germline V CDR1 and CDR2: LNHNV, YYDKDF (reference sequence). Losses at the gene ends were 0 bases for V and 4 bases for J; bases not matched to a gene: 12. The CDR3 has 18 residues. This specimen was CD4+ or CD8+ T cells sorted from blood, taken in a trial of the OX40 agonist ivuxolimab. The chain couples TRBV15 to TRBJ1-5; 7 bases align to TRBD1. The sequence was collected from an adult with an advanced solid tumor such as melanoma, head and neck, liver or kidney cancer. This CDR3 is CATSRDLSTGSSNQPQHF. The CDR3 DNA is TGTGCCACCAGCAGAGATCTTTCGACAGGGAGTAGTAATCAGCCCCAGCATTTT.